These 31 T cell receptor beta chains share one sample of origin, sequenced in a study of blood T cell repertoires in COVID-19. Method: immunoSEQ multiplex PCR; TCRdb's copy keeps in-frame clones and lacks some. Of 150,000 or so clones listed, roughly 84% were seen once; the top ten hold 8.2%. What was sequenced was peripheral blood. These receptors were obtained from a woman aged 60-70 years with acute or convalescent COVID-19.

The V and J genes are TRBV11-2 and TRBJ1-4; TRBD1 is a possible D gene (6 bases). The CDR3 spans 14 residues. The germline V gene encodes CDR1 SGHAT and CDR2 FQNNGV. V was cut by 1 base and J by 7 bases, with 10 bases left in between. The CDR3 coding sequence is TGTGCCAGCAGCTTAGGCAGGGGAACTGAAAAACTGTTTTTT. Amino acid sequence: CASSLGRGTEKLFF.

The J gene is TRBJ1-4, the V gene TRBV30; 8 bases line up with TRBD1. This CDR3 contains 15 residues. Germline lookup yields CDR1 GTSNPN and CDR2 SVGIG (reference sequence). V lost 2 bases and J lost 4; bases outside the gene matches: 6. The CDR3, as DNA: TGTGCCTGGAGTTCCGGGACAGGACTTAATGAAAAACTGTTTTTT. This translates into CAWSSGTGLNEKLFF.

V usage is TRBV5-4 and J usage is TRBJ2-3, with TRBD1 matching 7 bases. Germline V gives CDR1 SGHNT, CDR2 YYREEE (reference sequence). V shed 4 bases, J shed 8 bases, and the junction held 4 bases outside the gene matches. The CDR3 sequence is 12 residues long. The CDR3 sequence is CASSADRFTQYF. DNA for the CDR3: TGTGCCAGCAGCGCGGACAGGTTTACGCAGTATTTT.

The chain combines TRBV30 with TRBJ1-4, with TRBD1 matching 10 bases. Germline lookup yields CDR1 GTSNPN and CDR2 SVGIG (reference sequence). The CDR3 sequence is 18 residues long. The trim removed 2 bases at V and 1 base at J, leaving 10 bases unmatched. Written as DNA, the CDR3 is TGTGCCTGGAGTCCGCGACAGGGGGCATGGGGAACTAATGAAAAACTGTTTTTT. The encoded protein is CAWSPRQGAWGTNEKLFF. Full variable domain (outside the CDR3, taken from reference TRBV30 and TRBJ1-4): SQTIHQWPATLVQPVGSPLSLECTVEGTSNPNLYWYRQAAGRGLQLLFYSVGIGQISSEVPQNLSASRPQDRQFILSSKKLLLSDSGFYLCAWSPRQGAWGTNEKLFFGSGTQLSVL.

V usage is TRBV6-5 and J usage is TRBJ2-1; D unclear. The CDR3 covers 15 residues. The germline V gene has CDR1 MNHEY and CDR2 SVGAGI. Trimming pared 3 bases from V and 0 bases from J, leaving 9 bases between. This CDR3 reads CASSYKLHSYNEQFF. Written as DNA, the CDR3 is TGTGCCAGCAGTTATAAACTCCACTCCTACAATGAGCAGTTCTTC.

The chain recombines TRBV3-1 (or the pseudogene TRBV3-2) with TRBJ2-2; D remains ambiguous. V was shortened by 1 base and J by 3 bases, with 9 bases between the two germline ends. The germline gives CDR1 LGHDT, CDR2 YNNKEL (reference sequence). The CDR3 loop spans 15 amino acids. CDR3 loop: CASSQVRIHTGELFF. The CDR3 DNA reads TGTGCCAGCAGCCAAGTTCGTATCCACACCGGGGAGCTGTTTTTT.

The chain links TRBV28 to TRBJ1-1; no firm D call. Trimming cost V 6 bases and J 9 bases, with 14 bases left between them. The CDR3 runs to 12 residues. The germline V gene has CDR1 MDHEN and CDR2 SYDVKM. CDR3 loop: CASSPKWSKAFF. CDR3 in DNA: TGTGCCAGCAGCCCCAAATGGTCTAAAGCTTTCTTT.

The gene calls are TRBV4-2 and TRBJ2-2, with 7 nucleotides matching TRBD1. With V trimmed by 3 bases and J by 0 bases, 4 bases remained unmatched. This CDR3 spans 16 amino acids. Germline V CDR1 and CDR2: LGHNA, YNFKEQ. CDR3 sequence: CASSQAGTANTGELFF. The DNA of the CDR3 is TGTGCCAGCAGCCAGGCCGGGACAGCGAACACCGGGGAGCTGTTTTTT.

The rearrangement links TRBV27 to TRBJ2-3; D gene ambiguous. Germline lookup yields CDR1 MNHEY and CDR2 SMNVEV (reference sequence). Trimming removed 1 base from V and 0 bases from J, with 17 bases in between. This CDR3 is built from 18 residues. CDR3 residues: CASSLLVNLQTSTDTQYF. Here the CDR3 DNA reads TGTGCCAGCAGTTTATTGGTCAATCTCCAAACTAGCACAGATACGCAGTATTTT.

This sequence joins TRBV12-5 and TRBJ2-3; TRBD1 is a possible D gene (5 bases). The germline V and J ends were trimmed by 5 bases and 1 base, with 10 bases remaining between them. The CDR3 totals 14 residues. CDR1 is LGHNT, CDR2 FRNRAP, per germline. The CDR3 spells CASGPQTGTDTQYF. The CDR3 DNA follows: TGTGCTAGTGGTCCCCAGACAGGCACAGATACGCAGTATTTT.

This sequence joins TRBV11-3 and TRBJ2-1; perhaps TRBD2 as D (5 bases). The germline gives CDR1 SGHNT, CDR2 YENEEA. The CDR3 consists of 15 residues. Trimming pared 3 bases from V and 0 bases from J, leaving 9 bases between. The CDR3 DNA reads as TGTGCCAGCAGCTTCTTAGGGAGCTCCTACAATGAGCAGTTCTTC. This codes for CASSFLGSSYNEQFF.

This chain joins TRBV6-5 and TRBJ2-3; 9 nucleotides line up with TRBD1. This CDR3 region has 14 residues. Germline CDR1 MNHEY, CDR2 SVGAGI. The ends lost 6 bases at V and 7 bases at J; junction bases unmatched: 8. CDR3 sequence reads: CASRTGGSSHTQYF. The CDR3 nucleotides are TGTGCCAGCAGAACAGGGGGCTCAAGCCATACGCAGTATTTT.

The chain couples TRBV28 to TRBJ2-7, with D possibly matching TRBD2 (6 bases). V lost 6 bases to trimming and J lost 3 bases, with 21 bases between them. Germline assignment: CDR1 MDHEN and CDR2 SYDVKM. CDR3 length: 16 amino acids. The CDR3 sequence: CASSPEEGEAYYEQYF. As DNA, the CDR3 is TGTGCCAGCAGCCCCGAGGAAGGGGAGGCCTACTACGAGCAGTACTTC.

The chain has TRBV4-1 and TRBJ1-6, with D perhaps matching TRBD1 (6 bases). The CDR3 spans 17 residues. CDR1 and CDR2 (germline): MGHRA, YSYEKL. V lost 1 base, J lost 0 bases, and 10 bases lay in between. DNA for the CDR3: TGCGCCAGCAGCCAAGGGACAGCCTTCTCCTATAATTCACCCCTCCACTTT. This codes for CASSQGTAFSYNSPLHF.

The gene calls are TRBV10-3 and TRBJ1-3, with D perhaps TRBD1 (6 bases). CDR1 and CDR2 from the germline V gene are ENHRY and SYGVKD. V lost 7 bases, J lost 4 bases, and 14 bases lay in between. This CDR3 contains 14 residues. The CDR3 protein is CAIKPGAPGNTIYF. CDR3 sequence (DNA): TGTGCCATCAAGCCAGGGGCTCCGGGAAACACCATATATTTT.

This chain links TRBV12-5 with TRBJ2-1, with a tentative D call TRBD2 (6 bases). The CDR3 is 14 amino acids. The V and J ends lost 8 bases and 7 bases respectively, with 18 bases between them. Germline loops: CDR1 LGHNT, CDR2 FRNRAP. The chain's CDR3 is CASISGRFENEQFF. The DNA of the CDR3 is TGTGCTAGTATTTCGGGGAGGTTCGAGAATGAGCAGTTCTTC.

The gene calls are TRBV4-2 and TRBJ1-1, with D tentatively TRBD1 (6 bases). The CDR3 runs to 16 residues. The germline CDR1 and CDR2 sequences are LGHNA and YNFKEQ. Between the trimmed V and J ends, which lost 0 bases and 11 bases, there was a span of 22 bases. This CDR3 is CASSQDLGLTNRDAFF. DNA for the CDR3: TGTGCCAGCAGCCAAGATCTTGGCCTTACTAACAGGGATGCTTTCTTT.

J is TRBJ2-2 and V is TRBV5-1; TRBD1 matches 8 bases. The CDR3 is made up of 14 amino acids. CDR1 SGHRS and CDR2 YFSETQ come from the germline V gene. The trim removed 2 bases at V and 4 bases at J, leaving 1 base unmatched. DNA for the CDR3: TGCGCCAGCAGCTTTGGACAGGGCACCGGGGAGCTGTTTTTT. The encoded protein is CASSFGQGTGELFF.

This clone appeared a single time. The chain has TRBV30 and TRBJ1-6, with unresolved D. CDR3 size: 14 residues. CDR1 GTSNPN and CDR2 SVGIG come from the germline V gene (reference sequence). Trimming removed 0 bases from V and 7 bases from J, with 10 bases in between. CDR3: CAWSVRLTNSPLHF. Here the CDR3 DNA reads TGTGCCTGGAGTGTCCGACTGACCAATTCACCCCTCCACTTT.

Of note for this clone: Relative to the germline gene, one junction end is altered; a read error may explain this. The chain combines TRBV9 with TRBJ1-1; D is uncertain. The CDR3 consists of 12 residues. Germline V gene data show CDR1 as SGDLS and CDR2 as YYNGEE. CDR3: CASSVDNNEAFF. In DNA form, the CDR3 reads TGTGCCAGCAGCGTAGACAACAATGAAGCTTTCTTT.

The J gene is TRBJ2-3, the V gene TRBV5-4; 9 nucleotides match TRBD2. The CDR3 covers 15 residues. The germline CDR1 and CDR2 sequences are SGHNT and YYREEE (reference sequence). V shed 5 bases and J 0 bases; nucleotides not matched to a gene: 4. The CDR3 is CASRKTSGSTDTQYF. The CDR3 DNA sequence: TGTGCCAGCAGAAAAACTAGCGGGAGCACAGATACGCAGTATTTT.

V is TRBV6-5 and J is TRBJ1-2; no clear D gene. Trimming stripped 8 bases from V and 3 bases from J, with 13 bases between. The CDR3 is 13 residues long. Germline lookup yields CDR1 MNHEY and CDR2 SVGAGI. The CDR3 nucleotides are TGTGCCAGCGTTGTAGACTCGGACTATGGCTACACCTTC. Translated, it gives CASVVDSDYGYTF.

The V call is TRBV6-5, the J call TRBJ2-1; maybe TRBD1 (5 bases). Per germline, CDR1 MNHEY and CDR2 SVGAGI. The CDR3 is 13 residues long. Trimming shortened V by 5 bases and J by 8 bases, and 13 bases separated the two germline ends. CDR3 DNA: TGTGCCAGCAGTAGAGGACACCCAGATGAGCAGTTCTTC. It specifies CASSRGHPDEQFF.

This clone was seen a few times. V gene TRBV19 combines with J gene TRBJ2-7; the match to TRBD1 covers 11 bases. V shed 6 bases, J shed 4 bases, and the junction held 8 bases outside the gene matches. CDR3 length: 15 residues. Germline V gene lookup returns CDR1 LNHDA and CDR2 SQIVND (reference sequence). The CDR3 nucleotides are TGTGCCAGTAGCCCCAGGACAGGGGGCGGATACGAGCAGTACTTC. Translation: CASSPRTGGGYEQYF.

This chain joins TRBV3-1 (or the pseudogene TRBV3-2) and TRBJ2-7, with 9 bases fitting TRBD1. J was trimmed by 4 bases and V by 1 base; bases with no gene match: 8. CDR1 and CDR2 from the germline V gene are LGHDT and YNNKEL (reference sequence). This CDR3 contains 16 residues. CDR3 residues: CASSQAGTGRTYEQYF. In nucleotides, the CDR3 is TGTGCCAGCAGCCAAGCGGGGACAGGGCGAACTTACGAGCAGTACTTC.

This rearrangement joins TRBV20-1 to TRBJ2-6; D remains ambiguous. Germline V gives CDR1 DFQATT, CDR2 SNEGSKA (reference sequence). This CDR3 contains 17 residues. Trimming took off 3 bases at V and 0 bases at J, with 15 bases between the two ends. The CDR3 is CSASDPRLSSGANVLTF. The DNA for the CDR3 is TGCAGTGCTAGTGATCCACGGTTGAGCTCTGGGGCCAACGTCCTGACTTTC.

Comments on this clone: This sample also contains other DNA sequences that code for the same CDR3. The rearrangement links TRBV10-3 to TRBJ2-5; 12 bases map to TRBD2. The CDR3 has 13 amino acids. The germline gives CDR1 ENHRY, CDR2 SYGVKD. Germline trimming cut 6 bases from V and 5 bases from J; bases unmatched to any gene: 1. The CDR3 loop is CAIRGLAGETQYF. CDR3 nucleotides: TGTGCCATCAGAGGACTAGCGGGGGAGACCCAGTACTTC.

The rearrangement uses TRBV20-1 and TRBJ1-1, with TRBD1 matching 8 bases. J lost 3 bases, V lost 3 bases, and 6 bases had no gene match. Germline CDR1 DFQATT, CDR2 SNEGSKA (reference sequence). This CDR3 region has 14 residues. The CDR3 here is CSASLTGAHTEAFF. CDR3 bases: TGCAGTGCTAGTCTGACAGGGGCCCACACTGAAGCTTTCTTT.

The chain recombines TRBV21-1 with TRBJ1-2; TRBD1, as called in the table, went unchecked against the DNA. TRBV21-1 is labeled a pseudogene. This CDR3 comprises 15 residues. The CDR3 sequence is CASSKDRDREDGYTF. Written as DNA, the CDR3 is TGTGCCAGCAGCAAAGATCGGGACAGGGAAGATGGCTACACCTTC.

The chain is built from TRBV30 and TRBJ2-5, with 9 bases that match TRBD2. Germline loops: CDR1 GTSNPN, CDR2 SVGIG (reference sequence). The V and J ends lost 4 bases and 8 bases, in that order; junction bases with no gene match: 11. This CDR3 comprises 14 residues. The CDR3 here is CAWTDYLAGTTQYF. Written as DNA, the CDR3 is TGTGCCTGGACAGACTATCTAGCGGGGACCACCCAGTACTTC.

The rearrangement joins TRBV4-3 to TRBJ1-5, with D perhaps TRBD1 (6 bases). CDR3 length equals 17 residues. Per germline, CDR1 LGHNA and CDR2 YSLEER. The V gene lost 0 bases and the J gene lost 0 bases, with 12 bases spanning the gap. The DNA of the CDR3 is TGCGCCAGCAGCCAAGAGGTCGGGGGGCTTAGCAATCAGCCCCAGCATTTT. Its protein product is CASSQEVGGLSNQPQHF.